The rows below give T cell receptor beta chains drawn from one sample of a study of T cells in Graves' hyperthyroidism and ophthalmopathy. TCRdb itself ran the multiplex PCR reads through MiXCR, one entry per CDR3 protein. The table has fewer than 750,000 distinct CDR3 sequences, roughly 14% seen once. Sequencing was carried out using blood. All receptors derive from a woman aged 40 to 49 with Graves' ophthalmopathy. CDR3s include the opening cysteine and the closing phenylalanine or tryptophan. The D gene is left open where the match is weak. Rows may omit the clone size; those that give it use once, few, many or a size class.

>few|TRBV7-3|TRBJ1-1|-
TGTGCCAGCAGCTTAGAGCCAGTACAGGGCAGAAACACTGAAGCTTTCTTT
CASSLEPVQGRNTEAFF
>many|TRBV29-1|TRBJ1-2|-
TGCAGCGCCCCCGGTGGGGGGCGGAACTATGGCTACACCTTC
CSAPGGGRNYGYTF
>-|TRBV28|TRBJ1-5|-
TGTGCCAGCAGTTCCGGGGACACGGCTAGTCAGCCCCAGCATTTT
CASSSGDTASQPQHF
>many|TRBV28|TRBJ1-1|-
TGTGCCAGTGGGTTATATACTGAAGCTTTCTTT
CASGLYTEAFF
>many|TRBV10-3|TRBJ1-1|-
TGTGCCATCAGTGACAGCGAGGGGACTGAAGCTTTCTTT
CAISDSEGTEAFF
>many|TRBV6-5|TRBJ1-2|-
TGTGCCAGCAGTTACGGTGTAGGGACGACGCTCGGCTACACCTTC
CASSYGVGTTLGYTF
>-|TRBV18|TRBJ2-7|-
TGTGCCAGCCGGACAGGGCTGATGGCGGGAGCGAGCTACGAGCAGTACTTC
CASRTGLMAGASYEQYF
>many|TRBV28|TRBJ1-5|-
TGTGCCAGCAGCCCCCGCAGAAGCAATCAGCCCCAGCATTTT
CASSPRRSNQPQHF
>many|TRBV11-1|TRBJ2-5|-
TGTGCCAGCAGCTTAGATGGGACCCACCTGGAGACCCAGTACTTC
CASSLDGTHLETQYF
>-|TRBV20-1|TRBJ1-3|-
TGCAGTATCCAGAGGTCTGGAAACACCATATATTTT
CSIQRSGNTIYF
>-|TRBV13|TRBJ2-3|TRBD2
TGTGCCAGCCGCCTTCCGGTCGGGACTAGCGGGGGGAATAGCACAGATACGCAGTATTTT
CASRLPVGTSGGNSTDTQYF
>few|TRBV7-8|TRBJ1-4|-
TGTGCCAGCAGCCAGGGTCGGGGGATGGAAAAACTGTTTTTT
CASSQGRGMEKLFF